The entry that follows covers one T cell receptor beta chain sequence. The antigen is undetermined. Primers included in the PCR were 60 Vbeta and 13 Jbeta primers. TCRdb keeps only in-frame clones here, not all; method: immunoSEQ multiplex PCR. The data contain about 100,000 clones, roughly 70% of them singletons. The data were obtained in a study of cytomegalovirus exposure and HLA in healthy donors. Study-wide findings and caveats: When analyzed later, a missense DCLRE1C variant was found to be linked to TCR beta V- and J-gene trimming. Per a later analysis, roughly 17,000 TCR beta sequences showed association with HLA alleles at 0.05 false discovery rate. Common viral pathogens were later found to be apparently linked to several of the most significant clusters. Three CMV-associated chains were confirmed in vitro to be specific for CMV antigens.

The CDR3 has 12 amino acids. V was pared by 3 bases and J by 7 bases, with 9 bases between. The germline V gene has CDR1 KGHSH and CDR2 LQKENI. The sample was PBMCs. The source of this sequence is a woman aged 40 to 49 in good health and CMV-seropositive. The V gene is TRBV18, the J gene TRBJ1-2; D is uncertain. The CDR3 protein is CASSPVRGGYTF. The CDR3 DNA reads TGTGCCAGCTCACCCGTCCGGGGTGGCTACACCTTC.